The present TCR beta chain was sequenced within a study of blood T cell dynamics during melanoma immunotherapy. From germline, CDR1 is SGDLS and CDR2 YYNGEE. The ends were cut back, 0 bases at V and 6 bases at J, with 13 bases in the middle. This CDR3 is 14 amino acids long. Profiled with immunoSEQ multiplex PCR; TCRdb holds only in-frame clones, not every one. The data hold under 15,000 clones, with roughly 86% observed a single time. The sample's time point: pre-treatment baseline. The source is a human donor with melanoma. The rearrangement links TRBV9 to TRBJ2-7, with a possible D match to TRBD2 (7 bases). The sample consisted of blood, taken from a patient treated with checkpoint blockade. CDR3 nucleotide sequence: TGTGCCAGCAGCGTAGGCGGGGGCCCCCTCGAGCAGTACTTC. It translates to CASSVGGGPLEQYF.